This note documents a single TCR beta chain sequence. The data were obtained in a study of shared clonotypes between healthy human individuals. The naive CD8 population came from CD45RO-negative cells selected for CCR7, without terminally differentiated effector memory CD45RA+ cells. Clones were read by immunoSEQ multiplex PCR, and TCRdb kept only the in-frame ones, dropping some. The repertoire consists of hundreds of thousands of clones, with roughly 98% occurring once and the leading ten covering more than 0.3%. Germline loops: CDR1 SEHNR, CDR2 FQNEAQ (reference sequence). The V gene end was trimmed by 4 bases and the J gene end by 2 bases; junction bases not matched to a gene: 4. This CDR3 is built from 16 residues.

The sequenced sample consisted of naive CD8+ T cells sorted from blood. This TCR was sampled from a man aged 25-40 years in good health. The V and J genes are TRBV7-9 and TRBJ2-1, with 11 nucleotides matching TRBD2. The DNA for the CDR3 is TGTGCCAGCAGCTCGGATAGCGGGAGGGCCTACAATGAGCAGTTCTTC. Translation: CASSSDSGRAYNEQFF.